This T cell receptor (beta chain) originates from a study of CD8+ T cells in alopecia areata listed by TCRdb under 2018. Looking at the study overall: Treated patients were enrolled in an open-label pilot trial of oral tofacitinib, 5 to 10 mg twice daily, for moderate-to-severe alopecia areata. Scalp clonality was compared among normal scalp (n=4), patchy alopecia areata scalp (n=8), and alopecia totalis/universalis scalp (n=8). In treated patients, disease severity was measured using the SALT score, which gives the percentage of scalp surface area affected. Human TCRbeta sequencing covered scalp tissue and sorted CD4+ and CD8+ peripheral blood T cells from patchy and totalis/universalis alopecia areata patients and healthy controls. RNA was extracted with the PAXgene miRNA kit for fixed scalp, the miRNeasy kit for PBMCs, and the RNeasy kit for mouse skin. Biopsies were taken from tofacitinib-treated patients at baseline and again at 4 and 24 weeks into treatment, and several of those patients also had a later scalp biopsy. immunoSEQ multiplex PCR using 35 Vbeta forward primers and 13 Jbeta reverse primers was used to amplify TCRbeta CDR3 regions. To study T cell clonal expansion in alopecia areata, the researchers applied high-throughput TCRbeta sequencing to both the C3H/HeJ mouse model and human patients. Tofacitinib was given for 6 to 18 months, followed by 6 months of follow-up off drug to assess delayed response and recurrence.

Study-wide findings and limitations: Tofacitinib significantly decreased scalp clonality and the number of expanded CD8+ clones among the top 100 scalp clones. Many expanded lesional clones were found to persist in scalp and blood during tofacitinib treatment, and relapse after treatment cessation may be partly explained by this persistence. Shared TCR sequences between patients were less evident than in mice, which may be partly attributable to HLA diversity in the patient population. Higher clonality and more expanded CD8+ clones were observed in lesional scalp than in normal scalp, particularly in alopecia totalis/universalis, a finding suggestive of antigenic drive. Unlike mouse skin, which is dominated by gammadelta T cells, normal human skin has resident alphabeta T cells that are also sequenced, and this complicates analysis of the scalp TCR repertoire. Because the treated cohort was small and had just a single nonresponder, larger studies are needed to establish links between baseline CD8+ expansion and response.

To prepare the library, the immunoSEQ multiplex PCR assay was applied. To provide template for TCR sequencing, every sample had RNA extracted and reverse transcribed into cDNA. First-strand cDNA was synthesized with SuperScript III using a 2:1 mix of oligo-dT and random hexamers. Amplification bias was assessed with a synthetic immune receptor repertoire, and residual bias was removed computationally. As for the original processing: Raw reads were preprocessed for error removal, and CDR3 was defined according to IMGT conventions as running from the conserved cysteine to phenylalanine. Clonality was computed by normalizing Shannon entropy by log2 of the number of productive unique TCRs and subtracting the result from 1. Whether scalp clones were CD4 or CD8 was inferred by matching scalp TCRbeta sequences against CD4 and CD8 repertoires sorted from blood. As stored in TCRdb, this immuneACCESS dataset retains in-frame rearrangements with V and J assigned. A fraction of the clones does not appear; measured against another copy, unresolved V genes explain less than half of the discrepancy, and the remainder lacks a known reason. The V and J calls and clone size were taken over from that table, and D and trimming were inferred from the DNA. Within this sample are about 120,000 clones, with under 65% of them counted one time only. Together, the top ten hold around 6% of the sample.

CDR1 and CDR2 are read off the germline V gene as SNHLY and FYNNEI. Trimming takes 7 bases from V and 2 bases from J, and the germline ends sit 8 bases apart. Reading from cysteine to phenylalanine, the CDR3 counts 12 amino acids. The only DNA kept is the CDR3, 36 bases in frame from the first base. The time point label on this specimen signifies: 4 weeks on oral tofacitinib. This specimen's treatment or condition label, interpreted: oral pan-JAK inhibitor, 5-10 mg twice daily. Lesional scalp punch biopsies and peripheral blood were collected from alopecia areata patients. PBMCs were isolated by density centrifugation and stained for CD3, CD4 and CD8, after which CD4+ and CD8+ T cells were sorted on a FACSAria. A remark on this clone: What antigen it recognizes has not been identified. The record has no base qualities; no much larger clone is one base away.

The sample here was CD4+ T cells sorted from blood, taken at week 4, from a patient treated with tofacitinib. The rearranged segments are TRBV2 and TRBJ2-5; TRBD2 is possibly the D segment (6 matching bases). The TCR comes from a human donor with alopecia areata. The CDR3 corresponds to CASTGDQETQYF. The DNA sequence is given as TGTGCCAGCACGGGAGATCAAGAGACCCAGTACTTC.